This T cell receptor beta chain was observed in a study of CD8+CD57+ T cells in acquired aplastic anemia. Sequencing involved patients with CD8+CD57+ cell expansion previously shown by flow cytometry. According to the study, genomic DNA was the template for TCR beta VDJ and CDR3 profiling. In TCRdb, the reads were re-called with MiXCR into one record per CDR3 protein. This table holds about 160,000 distinct CDR3 sequences, around 75% found once. The specimen sequenced was sorted CD4+, CD8+, or CD8+CD57+ T cells (not recorded which) from PBMCs. This clonotype was obtained from a human donor with aplastic anemia.

As DNA, the CDR3 is TGTGCCAGCAGTGAAGCGTTTCAGGGCTACGAGCAGTACTTC. Amino acid sequence: CASSEAFQGYEQYF. V is TRBV6-1 and J is TRBJ2-7; D might be TRBD1 (5 bases). With 0 bases removed from V and 3 bases from J, the gap between germline ends came to 9 bases. Germline CDR1 and CDR2: MNHNS and SASEGT. This CDR3 is 14 amino acids long.